Described below is a single T cell receptor beta chain sequence and its context. The sample originates from a study of blood T cell repertoires in COVID-19. Background on the study: T cells, B-cell-depleted T cells, or PBMCs supplied cDNA or gDNA.

V gave up 3 bases and J gave up 6 bases, with 17 bases separating them. CDR1 is SQVTM, CDR2 ANQGSEA, per germline. The CDR3 length is 15 residues. Measured with immunoSEQ multiplex PCR; TCRdb has only the in-frame clones, and not every one. This table has around 80,000 clones, about 87% appearing once. The rearrangement links TRBV29-1 to TRBJ1-4; a weak D match, TRBD1 (5 bases). The sequence came from a human donor in a cohort sampled during active COVID-19. Material for sequencing was peripheral blood. As DNA, the CDR3 is TGCAGCGTTGAGGGCTCGGGAGGGGAGCATGAAAAACTGTTTTTT. It translates to CSVEGSGGEHEKLFF.